Sequencing of this T cell receptor beta chain was carried out in a study of cytomegalovirus exposure and HLA in healthy donors. Study-wide findings and caveats: After further analysis at a later stage, 16,951 TCR beta sequences were associated with HLA alleles at 0.05 false discovery rate. In a later analysis, TCR beta V- and J-gene trimming was associated with a missense DCLRE1C variant.

60 Vbeta and 13 Jbeta primers were used in PCR. Sequenced by immunoSEQ multiplex PCR; TCRdb stores in-frame clones only, minus some. This sample carries approximately 150,000 clones, around four fifths of them seen once, and the ten largest clones take 1.9%. Trimming shortened V by 1 base and J by 13 bases, and 14 bases separated the two germline ends. Germline CDR1 SEHNR, CDR2 FQNEAQ (reference sequence). This CDR3 has 13 residues. As to this clone: Its antigen is currently unknown.

The J gene is TRBJ1-5, the V gene TRBV7-9; TRBD1 is a possible D gene (5 bases). The TCR was taken from a woman aged 40 to 50 in good health and CMV-seronegative. Sequencing was performed on PBMCs. The chain's CDR3 is CASSLDTRGSQHF. The CDR3 coding sequence is TGTGCCAGCAGCTTAGATACGCGGGGCTCGCAGCATTTT.